This passage covers 10 T cell receptor beta chains from one sample sequenced in a study of blood T cells in healthy people across ages (dated by TCRdb to about 2015). Receptors were amplified or captured by 5' RACE. Sequencing relied on an Illumina HiSeq 2500. A second roughly 6 to 11 cycle PCR used a sample-barcoded 5' primer and a J-beta primer mix. TCRdb passed the public sequencing reads through fastp at Q25 and MiXCR, retaining productive beta sequences. Rows are combined by CDR3 protein, so each entry shows the most common genes and DNA. Across this sample there are around 1.7 million distinct CDR3 sequences, with over 25% seen only once. The top ten clonotypes cover roughly 8% of the sample. Sequences were obtained from blood. These receptors all stem from a young woman in good health.

This clonotype occurred a few times. V is TRBV10-3 and J is TRBJ2-1; TRBD2 matches 8 bases. The germline V gene has CDR1 ENHRY and CDR2 SYGVKD. J gave up 10 bases and V 2 bases, and 7 bases lay outside the gene matches. The CDR3 spans 14 residues. CDR3 loop: CAISEPLAVGEQFF. CDR3 nucleotide sequence: TGTGCCATCAGTGAGCCACTAGCGGTTGGGGAGCAGTTCTTC.

The sample holds a few counts of this clonotype. The V call is TRBV20-1, the J call TRBJ1-2; D may be TRBD1 (5 bases). V lost 0 bases, J lost 4 bases, and 21 bases lay in between. The CDR3 consists of 17 residues. Per germline, CDR1 DFQATT and CDR2 SNEGSKA (reference sequence). CDR3 in amino acids: CSARDLAGSPWSYGYTF. Here the CDR3 DNA reads TGCAGTGCTAGAGATCTGGCAGGGAGCCCGTGGAGCTATGGCTACACCTTC.

This clonotype came up once. The chain couples TRBV7-2 to TRBJ2-7; 7 bases are a match to TRBD2. The germline V gene encodes CDR1 SGHTA and CDR2 FQGNSA. The CDR3 is 15 amino acids. After removal of 0 bases from V and 7 bases from J, the junction contained 9 bases not matched to a gene. The CDR3 DNA follows: TGTGCCAGCAGCTTAGCGGGAGGGCCTAGGATTGAGCAGTACTTC. Translating gives CASSLAGGPRIEQYF.

The chain links TRBV12-3 or TRBV12-4 to TRBJ2-2; D is uncertain. CDR3 length equals 13 residues. Trimming removed 6 bases from V and 7 bases from J, with 12 bases in between. CDR3 sequence reads: CASSPLSYGELFF. The CDR3 DNA is TGTGCCAGCAGCCCCCTGAGTTACGGGGAGCTGTTTTTT.

The rearrangement joins TRBV5-1 to TRBJ2-6; 9 nucleotides align to TRBD1. The CDR3 extends over 19 amino acids. The V gene end was trimmed by 0 bases and the J gene end by 2 bases; junction bases not matched to a gene: 9. Germline assignment: CDR1 SGHRS and CDR2 YFSETQ. CDR3 residues: CASSLAGQGVGAGANVLTF. Here the CDR3 DNA reads TGCGCCAGCAGCTTGGCGGGACAGGGAGTCGGAGCTGGGGCCAACGTCCTGACTTTC.

A few counts support this clonotype. The chain employs TRBV3-1 and TRBJ2-3; perhaps TRBD2 as D (5 bases). CDR1 LGHDT and CDR2 YNNKEL come from the germline V gene (reference sequence). The CDR3 totals 16 residues. The V end lost 0 bases, the J end lost 6 bases, and 16 bases lay between the germline ends. The CDR3 DNA reads as TGTGCCAGCAGCCAAGAATGGGCCAAGAGGGTGGATACGCAGTATTTT. This sequence encodes CASSQEWAKRVDTQYF.

This clonotype was recorded at least ten times. The chain employs TRBV20-1 and TRBJ2-7, with D perhaps being TRBD1 or TRBD2 (5 bases each). V was pared by 7 bases and J by 6 bases, with 19 bases between. CDR1 and CDR2 (germline): DFQATT, SNEGSKA (reference sequence). The CDR3 spans 13 residues. CDR3 coding DNA: TGCAGTGGTGCCCAGTCGGGGCGTCTCGAGCAGTACTTC. The encoded protein is CSGAQSGRLEQYF.

Only a few counts were recorded for this clonotype. This chain connects TRBV7-9 to TRBJ1-2, with D perhaps matching TRBD1 (6 bases). The CDR3 covers 14 residues. The germline V gene encodes CDR1 SEHNR and CDR2 FQNEAQ (reference sequence). The V and J ends lost 2 bases and 6 bases respectively, with 13 bases between them. The DNA of the CDR3 is TGTGCCAGCAGCTTATACGCACAGGGAAATGGCTACACCTTC. Protein sequence: CASSLYAQGNGYTF.

The chain combines TRBV5-1 with TRBJ2-4, with D tentatively TRBD1 (5 bases). This CDR3 comprises 12 residues. The germline V gene has CDR1 SGHRS and CDR2 YFSETQ. With 3 bases removed from V and 15 bases from J, the gap between germline ends came to 16 bases. DNA of the CDR3: TGCGCCAGCAGCTCCGACAGTTACGAGCGGTACTTC. Amino acid sequence: CASSSDSYERYF.

This chain uses TRBV7-9 with TRBJ2-5; tentatively, D is TRBD1 (5 bases). V lost 5 bases and J lost 3, with 10 bases in between. Germline CDR1 SEHNR, CDR2 FQNEAQ (reference sequence). The CDR3 runs 13 residues. The CDR3 region is CASSARQKETQYF. CDR3 DNA sequence: TGTGCCAGCAGCGCCCGACAGAAAGAGACCCAGTACTTC.